The clone carrying this TCR beta chain has a handful of counts. What it binds is not known. The V end was cut by 2 bases, the J end by 4 bases, with 8 bases between. CDR3 length: 14 residues. Looked up from germline, CDR1 is SGHTA and CDR2 is FQGNSA. Specified time point: pre-treatment sample, taken before nivolumab and TIL therapy. Tumor tissue came from excised metastases, mostly pleural nodules or supraclavicular lymph nodes. Sequencing used immunoSEQ v3. Repertoires were generated with immunoSEQ multiplex PCR, while TCRdb's copy carries only in-frame clones and drops some. The table has 50,000 or so clones, 55% to 75% seen once. This entry belongs to a study of TIL therapy for anti-PD-1-resistant metastatic lung cancer. Overall study context: Median tumor PD-L1 proportion score was about 6.6%. Overall study findings and caveats: This highly selected cohort may not generalize to typical lung cancer patients. TIL cultures after expansion showed higher clonality and lower diversity than baseline tumor (median around 5.9% vs 31%).

This chain joins TRBV7-2 and TRBJ2-2; D gene ambiguous. The starting material was tumor tissue, obtained at baseline. The TCR originated in a person aged 30 to 80 with non-small cell lung cancer. Here the CDR3 reads CASSLSVGTGELFF. The CDR3 coding sequence is TGTGCCAGCAGCTTATCCGTCGGCACCGGGGAGCTGTTTTTT.